The 8 T cell receptor beta chains reported below all come from one sample, sequenced in a study of lung T cells in sarcoidosis with Löfgren's syndrome. In TCRdb, the reads were re-called with MiXCR into one record per CDR3 protein. The table has around 9,300 distinct CDR3 sequences, under 25% seen once. What was sequenced was CD4+ T cells from bronchoalveolar lavage fluid. The receptors originated from a human donor with sarcoidosis (Löfgren's syndrome or another form), or a control subject (not recorded which).

V gene TRBV2 combines with J gene TRBJ2-5, with a tentative D call TRBD2 (5 bases). The CDR3 length is 15 residues. Per germline, CDR1 SNHLY and CDR2 FYNNEI. Between the trimmed V and J ends, which lost 2 bases and 5 bases, there was a span of 15 bases. In nucleotides, the CDR3 is TGTGCCAGCAGTGAAAACCGGGCTAGGAGGGAGACCCAGTACTTC. Translated, it gives CASSENRARRETQYF. The whole variable domain, filled in from reference TRBV2 and TRBJ2-5, reads EPEVTQTPSHQVTQMGQEVILRCVPISNHLYFYWYRQILGQKVEFLVSFYNNEISEKSEIFDDQFSVERPDGSNFTLKIRSTKLEDSAMYFCASSENRARRETQYFGPGTRLLVL.

This clonotype was recorded once. This may arise from a read error, as a much more abundant clone is one base away. V gene TRBV3-1 combines with J gene TRBJ1-5; D is unclear. The CDR3 totals 14 residues. The germline gives CDR1 LGHDT, CDR2 YNNKEL (reference sequence). CDR3 protein: CASSQGAFNQPQRF. CDR3 sequence (DNA): TGTGCCAGCAGCCAAGGTGCCTTCAATCAGCCCCAGCGTTTT.

This clonotype has a count of ten or more. The rearrangement uses TRBV20-1 and TRBJ2-7; TRBD2 agrees at 12 bases. Germline V gives CDR1 DFQATT, CDR2 SNEGSKA (reference sequence). The CDR3 has 13 residues. Losses at the gene ends were 5 bases for V and 3 bases for J; bases not matched to a gene: 2. The CDR3: CSAAGLAGYEQYF. In nucleotides, the CDR3 is TGCAGTGCTGCGGGACTAGCGGGCTACGAGCAGTACTTC.

This clonotype was seen a few times. The V gene is TRBV20-1, the J gene TRBJ2-5; the match to TRBD2 covers 7 bases. The V and J ends lost 3 bases and 2 bases, in that order; junction bases with no gene match: 0. This CDR3 comprises 12 residues. Germline lookup yields CDR1 DFQATT and CDR2 SNEGSKA (reference sequence). CDR3 bases: TGCAGTGCTAGCGGGGGGCAAGAGACCCAGTACTTC. Translation gives CSASGGQETQYF.

By sample share, this clonotype is medium-sized. The genes are TRBV20-1 and TRBJ2-7, with D maybe TRBD2 (7 bases). This CDR3 comprises 14 residues. Germline V gene lookup returns CDR1 DFQATT and CDR2 SNEGSKA (reference sequence). The V gene lost 7 bases and the J gene lost 2 bases, with 18 bases spanning the gap. The CDR3 is CSGVRGASTYEQYF. The CDR3 DNA reads TGCAGTGGTGTCCGGGGGGCCTCAACCTACGAGCAGTACTTC.

This clonotype was seen at least ten times. The V and J genes are TRBV27 and TRBJ2-5; D might be TRBD2 (6 bases). Per the germline V gene, CDR1 is MNHEY and CDR2 is SMNVEV (reference sequence). This CDR3 is built from 15 residues. The V gene lost 5 bases and the J gene lost 6 bases, with 19 bases spanning the gap. CDR3 DNA: TGTGCCAGCAGTCTAGGACAAGGGGCGGGGCAGACCCAGTACTTC. It codes for CASSLGQGAGQTQYF.

This chain links TRBV9 with TRBJ1-5, with D maybe TRBD1 (5 bases). This CDR3 comprises 16 residues. V gave up 0 bases and J gave up 2 bases, with 12 bases separating them. The germline gives CDR1 SGDLS, CDR2 YYNGEE. The CDR3 region is CASSVGGTAGNQPQHF. The CDR3 DNA is TGTGCCAGCAGCGTAGGCGGGACGGCTGGCAATCAGCCCCAGCATTTT.

The CDR3 nucleotides read TGTGCCAGCAGCTTAGTCGGGCGGACCCTCTTGACCAATGAGCAGTTCTTC. This codes for CASSLVGRTLLTNEQFF. The chain combines TRBV7-6 with TRBJ2-1; D remains unclear. Trimming took off 1 base at V and 6 bases at J, with 19 bases between the two ends. The length of the CDR3 is 17 residues. Germline assignment: CDR1 SGHVS and CDR2 FNYEAQ.